One T cell receptor (beta chain) is described in this entry. The antigen remains undetermined. Trimming at V came to 3 bases and at J to 4 bases, leaving 1 base not matched to a gene. The CDR3 extends over 13 amino acids. CDR1 LNHDA and CDR2 SQIVND come from the germline V gene (reference sequence). The sample comes from a study of cytomegalovirus exposure and HLA in healthy donors. Whole-study results and caveats: In an earlier analysis, about 87% or about 30%: the productive usage of most TCR beta V segments. In a later analysis, CMV-associated beta chains were mostly HLA-associated, it appeared. Cytomegalovirus-associated status was assigned to 150 or so TCR beta chains.

With 60 Vbeta and 13 Jbeta primers, the PCR was carried out. The data were produced by immunoSEQ multiplex PCR, yet TCRdb's version contains in-frame clones alone and is incomplete. The table records about 150,000 clones, around 84% of them present only once. These donors, healthy bone marrow donors, were studied. The sequence derives from a boy between 2 and 10 years old in good health and CMV-seronegative. The sequenced sample consisted of PBMCs. The V gene is TRBV19, the J gene TRBJ1-1, with TRBD1 matching 8 bases. CDR3 in DNA: TGTGCCAGTAGTATCGACAGGGGCACTGAAGCTTTCTTT. This codes for CASSIDRGTEAFF.